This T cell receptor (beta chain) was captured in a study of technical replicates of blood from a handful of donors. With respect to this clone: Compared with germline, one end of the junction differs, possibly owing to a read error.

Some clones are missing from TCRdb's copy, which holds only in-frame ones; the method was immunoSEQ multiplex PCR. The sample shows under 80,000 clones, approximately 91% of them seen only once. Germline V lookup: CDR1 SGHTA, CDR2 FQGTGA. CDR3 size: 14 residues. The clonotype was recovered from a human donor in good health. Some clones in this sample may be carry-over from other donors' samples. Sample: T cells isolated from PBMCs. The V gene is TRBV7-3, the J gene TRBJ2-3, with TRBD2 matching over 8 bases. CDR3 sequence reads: CASSFRTSKDTQYF. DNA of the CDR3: TGTGCCAGCAGCTTTCGGACTAGCAAAGATACGCAGTATTTT.